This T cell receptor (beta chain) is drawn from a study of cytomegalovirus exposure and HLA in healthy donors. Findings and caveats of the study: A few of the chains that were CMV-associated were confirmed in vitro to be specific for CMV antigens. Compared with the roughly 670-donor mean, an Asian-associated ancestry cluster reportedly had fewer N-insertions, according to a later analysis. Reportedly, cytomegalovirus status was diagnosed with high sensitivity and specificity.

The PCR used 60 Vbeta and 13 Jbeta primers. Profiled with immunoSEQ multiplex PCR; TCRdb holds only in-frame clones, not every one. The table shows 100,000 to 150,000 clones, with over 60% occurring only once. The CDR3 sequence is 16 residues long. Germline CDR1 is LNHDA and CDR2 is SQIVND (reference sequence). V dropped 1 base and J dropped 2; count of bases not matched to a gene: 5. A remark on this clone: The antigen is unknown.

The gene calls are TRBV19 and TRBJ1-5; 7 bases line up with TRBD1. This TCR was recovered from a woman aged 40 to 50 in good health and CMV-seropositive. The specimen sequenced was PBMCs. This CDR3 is CASSIVRGLGNQPQHF. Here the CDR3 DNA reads TGTGCCAGTAGTATAGTGAGGGGGCTTGGCAATCAGCCCCAGCATTTT.